This TCR beta chain was captured in a study of T cell repertoires in cytomegalovirus infection. On the study more broadly: CMV epitopes in the study were HLA-C-restricted (recently identified) and HLA-B-restricted (well studied). Indications came from public TCR beta signatures; they pointed to CMV infection and to a matching HLA type. General study findings and limits: The ex vivo response was dominated by HLA-C-restricted CMV-specific TCR beta clonotypes. CMV carriers with the relevant HLA were identified by cumulative public TCR beta family frequency.

A remark on this clonotype: Its antigen is still unknown.

With 2 bases removed from V and 5 bases from J, the gap between germline ends came to 16 bases. The V gene's germline CDR1 is LNHDA and CDR2 SQIVND (reference sequence). The CDR3 is 16 amino acids. One entry per CDR3 protein, called by TCRdb with MiXCR from the reads. Here the sample spans around 540,000 distinct CDR3 sequences, roughly a third being singletons. Sequenced material: cultured PBMCs, taken from culture after CMV antigen stimulation. The chain has TRBV19 and TRBJ2-1; D is uncertain. This clonotype was obtained from a human donor in good health (CMV status not recorded). Some clones in this sample may be carry-over from other donors' samples. CDR3 region: CASSIRPARRHNEQFF. The CDR3 bases are TGTGCCAGTAGTATACGGCCGGCTCGCAGACACAATGAGCAGTTCTTC.